The 9 T cell receptor beta chains given below trace back to one sample, sequenced in a study of tumor and adjacent non-tumor tissue in lung cancer. TCRbeta libraries were built with three rounds of nested PCR, modified from ARM-PCR. TCRdb re-analysed the multiplex PCR reads in MiXCR, keeping a single row per CDR3 protein. In the table there are approximately 100,000 distinct CDR3 sequences, over 55% of which are singletons. No cell sorting was done before RNA was extracted from the tissue. Distant lung tissue was collected more than 3 cm away from the tumor edge. The specimen was distant non-tumor lung tissue. These receptors were collected from a young man with non-small cell lung cancer.

On this clonotype: The conserved closing phenylalanine or tryptophan is absent in this CDR3, likely reflecting a read error. The chain carries TRBV20-1 and TRBJ2-7, with 8 bases matching TRBD2. There are 15 residues in the CDR3. Germline trimming cut 1 base from V and 1 base from J; bases unmatched to any gene: 6. Germline-derived CDR1 and CDR2 are DFQATT and SNEGSKA (reference sequence). The CDR3 sequence: CSARGAGASSYEQYL. DNA of the CDR3: TGCAGTGCTAGAGGAGCGGGAGCATCTTCCTACGAGCAGTACCTC.

This sequence joins TRBV18 and TRBJ1-3; 8 bases match TRBD1. Germline V gives CDR1 KGHSH, CDR2 LQKENI. Trimming cost V 0 bases and J 1 base; bases outside gene matches: 5. The CDR3 is made up of 17 amino acids. CDR3 loop: CASSPPGQGASGNTIYF. The CDR3 DNA is TGTGCCAGCTCACCACCGGGTCAGGGGGCGTCTGGAAACACCATATATTTT. The whole variable domain, remainder taken from reference TRBV18 and TRBJ1-3, is NAGVMQNPRHLVRRRGQEARLRCSPMKGHSHVYWYRQLPEEGLKFMVYLQKENIIDESGMPKERFSAEFPKEGPSILRIQQVVRGDSAAYFCASSPPGQGASGNTIYFGEGSWLTVV.

Turning to this clonotype: Since the CDR3 does not end with the conserved phenylalanine or tryptophan, this likely comes from a read error. The V call is TRBV11-2, the J call TRBJ1-1; D uncertain. Germline V gives CDR1 SGHAT, CDR2 FQNNGV. V shed 1 base and J shed 4 bases, with 7 bases lying between them. This CDR3 has 13 amino acids. This CDR3 is CASSLVGGTEAFC. CDR3 in DNA: TGTGCCAGCAGCTTAGTAGGAGGCACTGAAGCTTTCTGT.

Points on this clonotype: This may be a read error, as it is one base from a much larger clone. V gene TRBV20-1 combines with J gene TRBJ2-6; D remains unclear. The CDR3 has 17 residues. From germline, CDR1 is DFQATT and CDR2 SNEGSKA (reference sequence). Here the CDR3 reads CSARPTGSSSGVNVLTF. The CDR3 DNA follows: TGCAGTGCTAGACCGACCGGGTCCAGCTCTGGGGTCAACGTCCTGACTTTC.

On this clonotype: It is likely a read error, because the conserved phenylalanine at the end of the CDR3 is missing. The CDR3 reads CASSQDGAGVSYEQYS. CDR3 coding DNA: TGCGCCAGCAGCCAAGATGGAGCGGGGGTCTCCTATGAGCAGTACTCC. The rearrangement uses TRBV4-1 and TRBJ2-7; 8 nucleotides match TRBD2. This CDR3 has 16 residues. Germline CDR1 is MGHRA and CDR2 is YSYEKL.

V usage is TRBV4-3 and J usage is TRBJ2-7; D possibly matches TRBD1 or TRBD2 (5 bases each). This CDR3 comprises 15 residues. The germline V gene encodes CDR1 LGHNA and CDR2 YSLEER. With 5 bases removed from V and 1 base from J, the gap between germline ends came to 15 bases. Here the CDR3 reads CASSFTSGGSYEQYF. The CDR3 region has the DNA TGCGCCAGCAGCTTCACTAGTGGGGGTTCCTACGAGCAGTACTTC.

Only a few counts were recorded for this clonotype. A junction boundary mismatches the germline segment, possibly from a read error. The J gene is TRBJ1-3, the V gene TRBV10-3; D uncertain. Germline V CDR1 and CDR2: ENHRY, SYGVKD. This CDR3 has 15 amino acids. In DNA, the CDR3 is TGTACCATCAGTGAGGCAGGCAACTCTGGAAACACCATATATTTT. The encoded protein is CTISEAGNSGNTIYF.

This clonotype was seen at least ten times. V gene TRBV12-3 or TRBV12-4 combines with J gene TRBJ1-5, with D tentatively TRBD1 (5 bases). V lost 5 bases, J lost 7 bases, and 15 bases lay in between. The CDR3 sequence is 14 residues long. CDR3 DNA: TGTGCCAGCAGTCCTCTCGGGGGGTTGCAGCCCCAGCATTTT. This translates into CASSPLGGLQPQHF.

As concerns this clonotype: The CDR3 end shows no conserved phenylalanine or tryptophan, and so a read error is likely. J is TRBJ1-2 and V is TRBV4-1, with a tentative D call TRBD1 (6 bases). The germline CDR1 and CDR2 sequences are MGHRA and YSYEKL. This CDR3 has 15 residues. Trimming removed 0 bases at V and 2 bases at J, with 10 bases between. CDR3 DNA: TGCGCCAGCAGCCAAGAACAAACAGGGAACTATGGCTACACCTCC. This sequence encodes CASSQEQTGNYGYTS.